This T cell receptor (beta chain) was captured by sequencing in a study of STAT5B mutations in CD4+ large granular lymphocyte leukemia. Study summary: The CDR3 'QG' motif was associated with a particular HLA allele among healthy donors. Findings and caveats of the study: 8/27 top patient clones versus 2/35 control clones were TRBV06-family.

Clones were sequenced by immunoSEQ multiplex PCR, and TCRdb holds only the in-frame ones, with some missing. The sample includes 20,000 to 25,000 clones, roughly 80% of them seen just once. CDR3 length equals 15 residues. Germline assignment: CDR1 SGHTA and CDR2 FQGNSA. V dropped 8 bases and J dropped 1 base, with 17 bases sitting between them. To note about this clone: Its antigen is not known.

Controls came from buffy coats of healthy blood donors. J is TRBJ2-5 and V is TRBV7-2; D might be TRBD2 (6 bases). Sequenced sample: CD4+ T cells from blood buffy coats. This TCR was sampled from a human donor in good health. This CDR3 is CASSSQGLLQETQYF. CDR3 in DNA: TGTGCCAGCTCGAGCCAGGGACTGCTCCAAGAGACCCAGTACTTC.